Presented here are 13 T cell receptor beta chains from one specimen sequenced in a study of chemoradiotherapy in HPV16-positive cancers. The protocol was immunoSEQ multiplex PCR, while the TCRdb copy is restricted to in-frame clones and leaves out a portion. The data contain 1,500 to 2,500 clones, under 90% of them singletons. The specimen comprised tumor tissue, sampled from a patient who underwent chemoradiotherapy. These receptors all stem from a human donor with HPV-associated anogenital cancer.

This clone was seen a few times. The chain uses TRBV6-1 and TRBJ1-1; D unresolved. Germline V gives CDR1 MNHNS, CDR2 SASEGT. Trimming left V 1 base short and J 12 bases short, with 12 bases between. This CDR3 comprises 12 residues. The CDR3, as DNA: TGTGCCAGCAGTGAAGAGGTGGCAGGTCCTTTCTTT. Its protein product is CASSEEVAGPFF.

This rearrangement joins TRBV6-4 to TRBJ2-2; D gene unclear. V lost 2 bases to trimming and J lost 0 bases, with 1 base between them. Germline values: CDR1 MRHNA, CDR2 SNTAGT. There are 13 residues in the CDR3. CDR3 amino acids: CASSDPNTGELFF. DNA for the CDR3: TGTGCCAGCAGTGACCCGAACACCGGGGAGCTGTTTTTT.

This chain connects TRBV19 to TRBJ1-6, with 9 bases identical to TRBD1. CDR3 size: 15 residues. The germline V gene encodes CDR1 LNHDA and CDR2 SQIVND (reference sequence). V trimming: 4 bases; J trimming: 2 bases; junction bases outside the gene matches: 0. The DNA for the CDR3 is TGTGCCAGTAGTAGGACAGGGGCCTATAATTCACCCCTCCACTTT. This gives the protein CASSRTGAYNSPLHF.

This chain's CDR3 is CASSLVFDTTEAFF. In nucleotides, the CDR3 is TGTGCCAGCAGCTTAGTTTTCGACACCACTGAAGCTTTCTTT. The J gene is TRBJ1-1, the V gene TRBV7-9; D is unclear. Trimming removed 1 base from V and 4 bases from J, with 10 bases in between. This CDR3 contains 14 residues. Germline lookup yields CDR1 SEHNR and CDR2 FQNEAQ (reference sequence). Full variable domain (missing parts from reference TRBV7-9 and TRBJ1-1): DTGVSQNPRHKITKRGQNVTFRCDPISEHNRLYWYRQTLGQGPEFLTYFQNEAQLEKSRLLSDRFSAERPKGSFSTLEIQRTEQGDSAMYLCASSLVFDTTEAFFGQGTRLTVV.

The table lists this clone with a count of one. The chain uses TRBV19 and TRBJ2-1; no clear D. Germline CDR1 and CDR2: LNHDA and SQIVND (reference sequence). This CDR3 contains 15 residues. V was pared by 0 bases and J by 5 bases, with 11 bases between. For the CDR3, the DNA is TGTGCCAGTAGTATAGATCCCAGTTCCCACAATGAGCAGTTCTTC. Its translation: CASSIDPSSHNEQFF.

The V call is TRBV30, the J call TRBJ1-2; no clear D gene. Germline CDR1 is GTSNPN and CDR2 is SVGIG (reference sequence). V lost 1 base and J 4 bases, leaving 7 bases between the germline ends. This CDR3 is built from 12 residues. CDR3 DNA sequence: TGTGCCTGGAGTGGGACGTTCTATGGCTACACCTTC. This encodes CAWSGTFYGYTF.

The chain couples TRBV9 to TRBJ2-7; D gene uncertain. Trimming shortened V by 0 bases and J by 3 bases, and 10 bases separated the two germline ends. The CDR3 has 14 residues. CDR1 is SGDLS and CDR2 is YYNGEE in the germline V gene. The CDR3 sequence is CASSVAAVSYEQYF. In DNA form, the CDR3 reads TGTGCCAGCAGCGTAGCTGCAGTGAGCTACGAGCAGTACTTC. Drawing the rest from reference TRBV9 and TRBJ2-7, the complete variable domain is DSGVTQTPKHLITATGQRVTLRCSPRSGDLSVYWYQQSLDQGLQFLIQYYNGEERAKGNILERFSAQQFPDLHSELNLSSLELGDSALYFCASSVAAVSYEQYFGPGTRLTVT.

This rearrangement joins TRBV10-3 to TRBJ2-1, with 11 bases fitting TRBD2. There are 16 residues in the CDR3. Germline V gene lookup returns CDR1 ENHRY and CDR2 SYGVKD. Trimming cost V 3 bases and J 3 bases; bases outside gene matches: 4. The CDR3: CAISEVLAGGYNEQFF. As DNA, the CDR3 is TGTGCCATCAGTGAAGTTCTAGCGGGGGGCTACAATGAGCAGTTCTTC.

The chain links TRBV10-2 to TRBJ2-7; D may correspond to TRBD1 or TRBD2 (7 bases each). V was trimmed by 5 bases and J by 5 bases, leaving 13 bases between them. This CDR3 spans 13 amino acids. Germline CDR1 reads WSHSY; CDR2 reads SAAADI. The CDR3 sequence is CASSTQGGHEQYF. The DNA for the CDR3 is TGCGCCAGCAGTACTCAGGGGGGGCACGAGCAGTACTTC.

This CDR3 is CASSFQQQKRVSSYEQYF. The CDR3, as DNA: TGTGCCAGCAGCTTCCAACAACAAAAGCGGGTTAGCTCCTACGAGCAGTACTTC. The chain has TRBV11-3 and TRBJ2-7; D perhaps matches TRBD2 (6 bases). Trimming pared 3 bases from V and 0 bases from J, leaving 21 bases between. This CDR3 region has 18 residues. Germline V gene lookup returns CDR1 SGHNT and CDR2 YENEEA.

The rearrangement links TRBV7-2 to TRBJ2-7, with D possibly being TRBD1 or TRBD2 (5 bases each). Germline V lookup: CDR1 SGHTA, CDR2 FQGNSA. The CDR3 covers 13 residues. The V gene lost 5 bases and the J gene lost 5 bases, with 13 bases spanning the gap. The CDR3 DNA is TGTGCCAGCAGCATTAGGGACGTGGACGAGCAGTACTTC. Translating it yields CASSIRDVDEQYF.

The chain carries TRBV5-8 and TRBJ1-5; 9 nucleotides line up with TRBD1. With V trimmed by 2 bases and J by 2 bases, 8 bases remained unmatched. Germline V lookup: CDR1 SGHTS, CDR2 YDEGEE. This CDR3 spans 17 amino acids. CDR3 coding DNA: TGTGCCAGCAGCTTAGAGACAGGGGGATACGGCAATCAGCCCCAGCATTTT. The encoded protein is CASSLETGGYGNQPQHF.

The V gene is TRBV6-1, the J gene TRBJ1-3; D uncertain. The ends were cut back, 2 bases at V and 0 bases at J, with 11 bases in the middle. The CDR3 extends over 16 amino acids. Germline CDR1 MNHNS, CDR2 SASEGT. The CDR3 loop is CASSELGISSGNTIYF. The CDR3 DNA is TGTGCCAGCAGTGAATTAGGGATTAGCTCTGGAAACACCATATATTTT.